The 6 T cell receptor beta chains reported below all come from one sample, sequenced in a study of glioma-infiltrating T cells. TCR alpha and beta CDR3 regions were amplified from RNA using iRepertoire nested multiplex PCR. TCRdb re-derived calls from the multiplex PCR reads in MiXCR, one entry per CDR3 protein. The sample records about 140,000 distinct CDR3 sequences, around 42% being singletons. Sequencing was done on a sample of glioma tissue, nonneoplastic brain tissue, or PBMCs (not recorded which). Receptor source: a human donor with low-grade glioma or glioblastoma, undergoing nonglioma brain surgery, or in good health (not recorded which).

This clonotype has a handful of counts. V is TRBV28 and J is TRBJ2-3, with D unclear. This CDR3 region has 16 residues. Deletions cut 7 bases from V and 2 bases from J, with 19 bases between. Per the germline V gene, CDR1 is MDHEN and CDR2 is SYDVKM. CDR3 residues: CASIKYGRGNTDTQYF. CDR3 sequence (DNA): TGTGCCAGCATAAAGTATGGAAGAGGTAACACAGATACGCAGTATTTT.

The chain has TRBV7-2 and TRBJ1-3; 8 bases map to TRBD1. The J segment lost 4 bases and the V segment lost 4 bases, leaving 6 bases of the junction unmatched. This CDR3 region has 15 residues. Germline V gives CDR1 SGHTA, CDR2 FQGNSA. CDR3 nucleotide sequence: TGTGCCAGCAGCTACAGGGGGGCAGCGGGAAACACCATATATTTT. Translation gives CASSYRGAAGNTIYF.

The chain uses TRBV6-1 and TRBJ1-2, with no clear D. Germline V CDR1 and CDR2: MNHNS, SASEGT. The CDR3 sequence is 14 residues long. Trimming stripped 2 bases from V and 6 bases from J, with 13 bases between. The CDR3 is CASSELRRWHGYTF. The CDR3 bases are TGTGCCAGCAGTGAACTCCGAAGGTGGCATGGCTACACCTTC.

V is TRBV6-5 and J is TRBJ2-1; a weak D match, TRBD1 (5 bases). Germline V gene data show CDR1 as MNHEY and CDR2 as SVGAGI. The CDR3 totals 15 residues. The V gene lost 6 bases and the J gene lost 0 bases, with 12 bases spanning the gap. The CDR3 loop reads CASSQDTSSYNEQFF. As DNA, the CDR3 is TGTGCCAGCAGCCAGGACACGAGCTCCTACAATGAGCAGTTCTTC.

This clonotype has a single count. The chain is built from TRBV12-3 or TRBV12-4 and TRBJ2-3; TRBD1 might be the D (6 bases). V lost 5 bases to trimming and J lost 4 bases, with 16 bases between them. This CDR3 has 15 residues. CDR3 coding DNA: TGTGCCAGCAGTCCGCGGACAGCGCCCGCAGATACGCAGTATTTT. The encoded protein is CASSPRTAPADTQYF.

The chain employs TRBV12-3 or TRBV12-4 and TRBJ2-4, with TRBD2 as a possible D gene (6 bases). The CDR3 covers 12 residues. Trimming stripped 2 bases from V and 7 bases from J, with 6 bases between. The DNA of the CDR3 is TGTGCCAGCAGTTTACTAGCGAACATTCAGTACTTC. Amino acids: CASSLLANIQYF.